This T cell receptor (beta chain) was sequenced during a study of T cell changes during pregnancy in multiple sclerosis. This clone was recorded once. This table comes from immunoSEQ multiplex PCR, and its TCRdb copy is limited to in-frame clones, with some not included. The sample yields 70,000 to 100,000 clones, around 93% seen once. Germline assignment: CDR1 SEHNR and CDR2 FQNEAQ (reference sequence). The CDR3 contains 12 residues. Trimming removed 5 bases from V and 4 bases from J, with 8 bases in between. This sequence joins TRBV7-9 and TRBJ2-5; D might be TRBD2 (6 bases). The sample consisted of peripheral blood, taken in the third trimester of pregnancy. This clonotype originated in a female donor in good health, enrolled as a control in a pregnancy study. In DNA, the CDR3 is TGTGCCAGCAGCCAGGAGGGAGAGACCCAGTACTTC. Translated, it gives CASSQEGETQYF. Full variable domain (rest looked up from reference TRBV7-9 and TRBJ2-5): DTGVSQNPRHKITKRGQNVTFRCDPISEHNRLYWYRQTLGQGPEFLTYFQNEAQLEKSRLLSDRFSAERPKGSFSTLEIQRTEQGDSAMYLCASSQEGETQYFGPGTRLLVL.